The clone carrying this T cell receptor (beta chain) was picked up a small number of times. The CDR3 has 15 amino acids. Losses at the gene ends were 5 bases for V and 4 bases for J; bases not matched to a gene: 6. The germline CDR1 and CDR2 sequences are DFQATT and SNEGSKA (reference sequence). This specimen belongs to a study of blood T cells in healthy people across ages. Primers used in a second PCR of about 6 to 12 cycles were a sample-barcoded 5' primer and a J-beta primer mix. TCRdb ran MiXCR on the 5' RACE reads and lists one entry per CDR3 protein. The sample records over 700,000 distinct CDR3 sequences, approximately 55% being singletons.

This receptor was obtained from a man older than 75 in good health. The sample taken for sequencing was blood. This chain uses TRBV20-1 with TRBJ2-4; 12 bases align to TRBD2. CDR3 protein: CSAGPLAGGKNIQYF. CDR3 nucleotides: TGCAGTGCTGGGCCACTAGCGGGAGGAAAAAACATTCAGTACTTC.